These 29 T cell receptor beta chains came from one sample sequenced in a study of T cells after yellow fever vaccination. Using its own MiXCR run on the 5' RACE reads, TCRdb lists one record per CDR3 protein. The sample gives around 65,000 distinct CDR3 sequences, around 6.2% of which show up once; 2.2% is in the top ten. Sample: CD4+ T cells sorted from PBMCs, taken roughly 14 days after the first yellow fever vaccination. Receptor source: a man in his late teens or twenties who received the YFV17D yellow fever vaccine.

This clonotype was observed many times. The chain uses TRBV14 and TRBJ2-5, with D uncertain. Germline lookup yields CDR1 SGHDN and CDR2 FVKESK. The V and J ends lost 3 bases and 1 base respectively, with 3 bases between them. The CDR3 length is 12 residues. The CDR3 here is CASSHVQETQYF. The CDR3 DNA sequence: TGTGCCAGCAGCCATGTCCAAGAGACCCAGTACTTC.

In its sample, this clonotype was seen many times. The gene calls are TRBV7-2 and TRBJ1-2; 7 bases map to TRBD1. The length of the CDR3 is 15 residues. Germline V gives CDR1 SGHTA, CDR2 FQGNSA. J lost 8 bases, V lost 4 bases, and 13 bases had no gene match. In DNA form, the CDR3 reads TGTGCCAGCAGCTCGGGCCCAGACAGGGTTTGGGGCTACACCTTC. Translated: CASSSGPDRVWGYTF.

Ten or more counts support this clonotype. The chain combines TRBV5-1 with TRBJ2-3, with TRBD2 identical over 13 bases. Germline loops: CDR1 SGHRS, CDR2 YFSETQ. Trimming took 2 bases from V and 8 from J; bases not matched to a gene: 14. CDR3 length: 18 residues. The CDR3 loop is CASSLEGPTSGGLRTQYF. DNA for the CDR3: TGCGCCAGCAGCTTAGAGGGCCCGACTAGCGGGGGGCTTCGTACGCAGTATTTT. Variable domain in full (rest from reference TRBV5-1 and TRBJ2-3): KAGVTQTPRYLIKTRGQQVTLSCSPISGHRSVSWYQQTPGQGLQFLFEYFSETQRNKGNFPGRFSGRQFSNSRSEMNVSTLELGDSALYLCASSLEGPTSGGLRTQYFGPGTRLTVL.

A word on this clonotype: Given a much more abundant clone one base away, this may be a read error. The chain recombines TRBV10-2 with TRBJ1-2; the D gene is possibly TRBD1 (6 bases). Germline assignment: CDR1 WSHSY and CDR2 SAAADI. Trimming took off 7 bases at V and 6 bases at J, with 15 bases between the two ends. The CDR3 is made up of 13 amino acids. The CDR3 nucleotides are TGCGCCAGCATTCCACAGGGTGGAGATGGCTACACCTTC. This gives the protein CASIPQGGDGYTF.

This clonotype was seen many times. The chain links TRBV20-1 to TRBJ2-5; the D is unclear. CDR1 is DFQATT and CDR2 is SNEGSKA in the germline V gene (reference sequence). The CDR3 consists of 11 residues. V shed 7 bases and J shed 5 bases, with 11 bases lying between them. The CDR3 DNA is TGCAGTGTACTTCCATCGGAGACCCAGTACTTC. Protein product: CSVLPSETQYF.

This clonotype was found many times. V gene TRBV7-2 combines with J gene TRBJ1-3; D unclear. There are 14 residues in the CDR3. Germline V gene lookup returns CDR1 SGHTA and CDR2 FQGNSA. Trimming left V 5 bases short and J 4 bases short, with 12 bases between. CDR3 nucleotide sequence: TGTGCCAGCAGCCCCGGGTCTGCGGGAAACACCATATATTTT. Translated: CASSPGSAGNTIYF.

Details on this clonotype: A much larger clone lies a single base off, so this may be a read error. The rearrangement links TRBV2 to TRBJ2-2, with 11 bases that match TRBD2. V shed 7 bases and J 3 bases; nucleotides not matched to a gene: 1. The CDR3 totals 14 residues. Germline CDR1 and CDR2: SNHLY and FYNNEI. CDR3 DNA sequence: TGTGCCAGCATGGGACTAGCGGACACCGGGGAGCTGTTTTTT. The encoded protein is CASMGLADTGELFF.

This clonotype was recorded many times. The rearrangement joins TRBV11-2 to TRBJ2-1; TRBD2 matches at 16 bases. The CDR3 has 19 amino acids. Germline values: CDR1 SGHAT, CDR2 FQNNGV. V gave up 1 base and J gave up 7 bases; unmatched junction bases: 10. The CDR3 is CASSLGPGTSGGASNEQFF. CDR3 bases: TGTGCCAGCAGCTTAGGTCCCGGGACTAGCGGGGGGGCCTCAAATGAGCAGTTCTTC.

Points on this clonotype: Just one base apart from a much larger clone, this may be a read error. The rearrangement uses TRBV11-1 and TRBJ1-4; TRBD1 is a possible D gene (5 bases). Germline loops: CDR1 SGHAT, CDR2 FQDESV (reference sequence). Trimming took off 7 bases at V and 8 bases at J, with 14 bases between the two ends. The CDR3 is 13 amino acids. CDR3: CASIVREREKLFF. The CDR3 nucleotides read TGTGCCAGCATCGTCAGGGAGCGCGAAAAACTGTTTTTT.

In this sample, this clonotype turned up once. Its ends do not fully match the called genes, so a read error is possible. The chain is built from TRBV7-7 and TRBJ2-5; TRBD1 agrees at 9 bases. The CDR3 covers 15 residues. Germline V CDR1 and CDR2: SSHAT, FNYEAQ (reference sequence). CDR3 coding DNA: TGTGCTAGCAGCTCGTTTGTGACAGGGGGAGAGACCCAGTACTTC. It encodes CASSSFVTGGETQYF.

This clonotype has ten or more counts. The chain links TRBV27 to TRBJ2-2, with D maybe TRBD1 (6 bases). Germline V gives CDR1 MNHEY, CDR2 SMNVEV (reference sequence). The CDR3 is made up of 16 amino acids. V was shortened by 0 bases and J by 5 bases, with 13 bases between the two germline ends. The CDR3 DNA sequence: TGTGCCAGCAGTTTATCGTTTCAGGGGTGGACCGGGGAGCTGTTTTTT. This encodes CASSLSFQGWTGELFF.

This clonotype was observed at least ten times. The chain carries TRBV5-1 and TRBJ1-1, with TRBD1 matching 9 bases. Per germline, CDR1 SGHRS and CDR2 YFSETQ. The length of the CDR3 is 16 residues. V shed 0 bases and J 1 base; nucleotides not matched to a gene: 4. The CDR3 protein is CASSLGQGDRNTEAFF. The CDR3, as DNA: TGCGCCAGCAGCTTGGGACAGGGGGATAGGAACACTGAAGCTTTCTTT.

In its sample, this clonotype was seen many times. J is TRBJ2-7 and V is TRBV6-2 or TRBV6-3, with a possible D match to TRBD2 (6 bases). V was clipped by 5 bases and J by 3 bases, with 17 bases between them. The CDR3 is made up of 15 amino acids. Germline V lookup: CDR1 MNHEY, CDR2 SVGEGT. The CDR3 DNA reads TGTGCCAGCAGTCCACCCGCAGACGGGAGCTACGAGCAGTACTTC. This encodes CASSPPADGSYEQYF.

The table lists this clonotype with many counts. The chain uses TRBV6-5 and TRBJ2-7, with D perhaps matching TRBD2 (6 bases). CDR1 and CDR2 from the germline V gene are MNHEY and SVGAGI. The CDR3 consists of 14 residues. Trimming cost V 0 bases and J 2 bases, with 8 bases left between them. The CDR3 DNA sequence: TGTGCCAGCAGTTACTCTAGCGGCCCCTACGAGCAGTACTTC. Protein sequence: CASSYSSGPYEQYF.

At least ten counts were recorded for this clonotype. The rearrangement joins TRBV19 to TRBJ1-1, with D uncertain. V was shortened by 9 bases and J by 7 bases, with 15 bases between the two germline ends. This CDR3 comprises 12 residues. Germline V gives CDR1 LNHDA, CDR2 SQIVND (reference sequence). This chain's CDR3 is CASAGWSDEAFF. For the CDR3, the DNA is TGTGCCAGCGCCGGTTGGTCGGATGAAGCTTTCTTT.

Comments on this clonotype: This may come from a read error, since a much larger clone is one base off. The gene calls are TRBV6-4 and TRBJ1-5; D unclear. The germline CDR1 and CDR2 sequences are MRHNA and SNTAGT. This CDR3 spans 15 amino acids. The CDR3 DNA reads TGTGCCAGCAGTGACCGACGGGATAGCAAGCAGCCCCAGCATTTT. Amino acids: CASSDRRDSKQPQHF.

With regard to this clonotype: This may be a read error, as it is one base from a much larger clone. The rearrangement joins TRBV5-6 to TRBJ2-2; maybe TRBD1 (5 bases). V shed 10 bases and J shed 2 bases, with 21 bases lying between them. The CDR3 length is 16 residues. Germline V gene data show CDR1 as SGHDT and CDR2 as YYEEEE. The CDR3 loop is CARTFQTDINTGELFF. CDR3 coding DNA: TGTGCCCGCACCTTCCAGACAGATATTAACACCGGGGAGCTGTTTTTT.

The sample holds many counts of this clonotype. The chain has TRBV6-1 and TRBJ1-2; D remains ambiguous. CDR1 and CDR2 from the germline V gene are MNHNS and SASEGT. The length of the CDR3 is 14 residues. V was clipped by 5 bases and J by 2 bases, with 12 bases between them. CDR3 region: CASSLGFDNYGYTF. DNA for the CDR3: TGTGCCAGCAGTCTCGGATTCGACAACTATGGCTACACCTTC.

This clonotype was recorded many times. V usage is TRBV24-1 and J usage is TRBJ2-1; perhaps TRBD1 as D (5 bases). The CDR3 covers 16 residues. Trimming cost V 3 bases and J 0 bases, with 11 bases left between them. Per the germline V gene, CDR1 is KGHDR and CDR2 is SFDVKD. The CDR3 nucleotides are TGTGCCACCAGTGATATTCAAGGGGCCTCCTACAATGAGCAGTTCTTC. It yields the protein CATSDIQGASYNEQFF.

This clonotype was found many times. The rearrangement joins TRBV4-3 to TRBJ2-3; D is unclear. The CDR3 spans 17 residues. Germline assignment: CDR1 LGHNA and CDR2 YSLEER. V lost 0 bases, J lost 0 bases, and 13 bases lay in between. The CDR3 region is CASSQEVGYPSTDTQYF. DNA of the CDR3: TGCGCCAGCAGCCAAGAGGTCGGCTATCCTAGCACAGATACGCAGTATTTT.

This clonotype showed up many times. The V call is TRBV5-1, the J call TRBJ2-5; TRBD2 matches 11 bases. The length of the CDR3 is 15 residues. From germline, CDR1 is SGHRS and CDR2 YFSETQ. J was trimmed by 4 bases and V by 4 bases; bases with no gene match: 6. CDR3 region: CASSPGTSGTETQYF. The CDR3 bases are TGCGCCAGCAGCCCCGGGACTAGCGGTACAGAGACCCAGTACTTC.

A note on this clonotype: A read error may be the cause here, since a much bigger clone is one base away. DNA for the CDR3: TGTGCCAGCAGTTACTCGATCGGGGAAGAGGGCTACACCTTC. It is translated as CASSYSIGEEGYTF. This chain uses TRBV6-2 or TRBV6-3 with TRBJ1-2; no reliable D call. The V end lost 0 bases, the J end lost 8 bases, and 13 bases lay between the germline ends. This CDR3 contains 14 residues. Germline loops: CDR1 MNHEY, CDR2 SVGEGT.

The sample holds many counts of this clonotype. The chain couples TRBV11-1 to TRBJ1-1, with D perhaps TRBD1 (6 bases). Germline V gene lookup returns CDR1 SGHAT and CDR2 FQDESV (reference sequence). The V end lost 5 bases, the J end lost 2 bases, and 15 bases lay between the germline ends. This CDR3 spans 15 amino acids. The CDR3 region is CASSPHGGGNTEAFF. The CDR3 region has the DNA TGTGCCAGCAGCCCTCATGGGGGGGGCAACACTGAAGCTTTCTTT.

This clonotype counts as medium-sized (0.01 to 0.1%). The chain links TRBV7-2 to TRBJ2-1, with TRBD1 identical over 7 bases. Looked up from germline, CDR1 is SGHTA and CDR2 is FQGNSA. The trim removed 4 bases at V and 9 bases at J, leaving 6 bases unmatched. The CDR3 has 13 amino acids. The CDR3: CASSYPRQGEQFF. The CDR3 region has the DNA TGTGCCAGCAGCTACCCTCGACAGGGTGAGCAGTTCTTC.

Only a few counts were recorded for this clonotype. The chain has TRBV4-2 and TRBJ2-5, with D possibly being TRBD1 or TRBD2 (5 bases each). Trimming removed 4 bases from V and 5 bases from J, with 26 bases in between. CDR1 is LGHNA, CDR2 YNFKEQ, per germline. The CDR3 runs 18 residues. The DNA for the CDR3 is TGTGCCAGCAGCCGGTCCGCCGCCGGGACGATAACCAGGGAGACCCAGTACTTC. Protein: CASSRSAAGTITRETQYF.

This clonotype was seen many times. This sequence joins TRBV5-1 and TRBJ2-1, with 7 bases matching TRBD2. Germline V gene sequence: CDR1 SGHRS, CDR2 YFSETQ. V lost 5 bases and J lost 0; bases outside the gene matches: 2. This CDR3 region has 14 residues. CDR3 protein: CASRGLTSYNEQFF. Here the CDR3 DNA reads TGCGCCAGCAGGGGACTAACCTCCTACAATGAGCAGTTCTTC.

This clonotype was detected ten times or more. The V and J genes are TRBV5-1 and TRBJ1-6; D might be TRBD1 (5 bases). CDR1 and CDR2 from the germline V gene are SGHRS and YFSETQ. Trimming removed 7 bases from V and 10 bases from J, with 24 bases in between. This CDR3 spans 16 amino acids. The CDR3 loop reads CASRPAGTAAGSPLHF. The CDR3 nucleotides are TGCGCCAGCCGACCCGCGGGGACCGCGGCGGGATCACCCCTCCACTTT.

This clonotype showed up many times. This rearrangement joins TRBV30 to TRBJ2-7; 11 bases line up with TRBD2. V shed 0 bases and J 4 bases; nucleotides not matched to a gene: 5. The CDR3 has 15 residues. CDR1 and CDR2 (germline): GTSNPN, SVGIG (reference sequence). The CDR3 here is CAWSVRTSGSYEQYF. The CDR3 DNA is TGTGCCTGGAGTGTTAGGACTAGCGGGTCATACGAGCAGTACTTC.

In its sample, this clonotype was seen many times. This chain joins TRBV4-3 and TRBJ1-2, with D uncertain. The CDR3 has 16 amino acids. Trimming cost V 0 bases and J 0 bases, with 11 bases left between them. The germline CDR1 and CDR2 sequences are LGHNA and YSLEER. The CDR3 DNA reads as TGCGCCAGCAGCCAAGAAACGGCGGTACCTAACTATGGCTACACCTTC. This sequence encodes CASSQETAVPNYGYTF.